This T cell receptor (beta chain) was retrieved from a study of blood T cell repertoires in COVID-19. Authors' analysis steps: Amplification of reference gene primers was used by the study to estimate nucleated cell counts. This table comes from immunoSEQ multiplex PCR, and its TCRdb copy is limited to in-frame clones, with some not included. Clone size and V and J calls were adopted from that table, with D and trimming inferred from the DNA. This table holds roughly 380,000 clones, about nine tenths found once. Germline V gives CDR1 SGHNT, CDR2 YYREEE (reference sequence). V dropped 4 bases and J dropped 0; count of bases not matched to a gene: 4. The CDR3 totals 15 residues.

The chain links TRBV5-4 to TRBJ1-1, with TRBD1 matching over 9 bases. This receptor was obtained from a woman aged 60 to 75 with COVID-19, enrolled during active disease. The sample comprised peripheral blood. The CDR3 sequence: CASSPWDRVNTEAFF. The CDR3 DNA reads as TGTGCCAGCAGCCCATGGGACAGGGTGAACACTGAAGCTTTCTTT.